The rows below give T cell receptor beta chains drawn from one sample of a study of blood T cell repertoires in COVID-19. Some clones are missing from TCRdb's copy, which holds only in-frame ones; the method was immunoSEQ multiplex PCR. There are 140,000 to 150,000 clones in the sample; 84% occur only once, and less than 6% lies in the top ten. Sequenced sample: PBMCs or T cells enriched from blood (not recorded which). These receptors were taken from a woman between 50 and 59 years old who had been exposed to COVID-19. Both conserved end residues are part of each CDR3. A D gene is named only where the DNA matches it firmly. The listing skips clone size in some rows; elsewhere it reads once, few, many or a size class.

>TRBJ1-2|TRBV7-9|.|.
CASSPWAYGYTF
TGTGCCAGCAGCCCGTGGGCGTATGGCTACACCTTC
>TRBJ2-2|TRBV5-1|.|.
CASSLGPRGELFF
TGCGCCAGCAGCCTTGGCCCCCGCGGGGAGCTGTTTTTT
>TRBJ1-1|TRBV7-9|TRBD1|.
CASSFIWDRGNGDTEAFF
TGTGCCAGCAGCTTCATCTGGGACAGGGGTAATGGGGACACTGAAGCTTTCTTT
>TRBJ2-6|TRBV11-2|.|once
CASSLQNSGANVLTF
TGTGCCAGCAGTCTACAGAACTCTGGGGCCAACGTCCTGACTTTC
>TRBJ2-1|TRBV7-9|TRBD1|.
CASSSGTGDYNEQFF
TGTGCCAGCAGCTCCGGGACAGGGGATTACAATGAGCAGTTCTTC
>TRBJ1-1|TRBV28|.|few
CASSSTVRQNTEAFF
TGTGCCAGCAGTTCGACAGTTAGACAAAACACTGAAGCTTTCTTT
>TRBJ1-1|TRBV7-6|TRBD1|.
CASSLTGTGGGTEAFF
TGTGCCAGCAGCCTAACCGGGACAGGGGGGGGAACTGAAGCTTTCTTT
>TRBJ2-1|TRBV12-5|TRBD2|.
CASGLSGLAGGRNEQFF
TGTGCTAGTGGTTTGTCGGGACTAGCGGGAGGCCGTAACGAGCAGTTCTTC
>TRBJ2-5|TRBV7-9|.|.
CASSLSGETQYF
TGTGCCAGCAGCTTATCGGGAGAGACCCAGTACTTC
>TRBJ1-1|TRBV7-9|.|.
CASSLLSGRETEAFF
TGTGCCAGCAGCTTACTCTCCGGGAGGGAGACTGAAGCTTTCTTT
>TRBJ2-1|TRBV5-4|TRBD2|once
CASSLAGLAGNEQFF
TGTGCCAGCAGCTTGGCCGGCCTAGCGGGGAATGAGCAGTTCTTC
>TRBJ1-4|TRBV9|TRBD1|.
CASSVGDRRKLFF
TGTGCCAGCAGCGTAGGGGACAGACGAAAACTGTTTTTT
>TRBJ1-5|TRBV4-3|TRBD1|.
CASSPHRGGNQPQHF
TGCGCCAGCAGCCCCCACAGGGGGGGCAATCAGCCCCAGCATTTT
>TRBJ2-2|TRBV11-3|.|.
CASSPGGLRGGGTGELFF
TGTGCCAGCAGCCCCGGCGGTCTACGAGGGGGGGGTACCGGGGAGCTGTTTTTT
>TRBJ1-2|TRBV27|TRBD1|.
CASRPTGGGDGYTF
TGTGCCAGCAGGCCCACAGGGGGCGGTGATGGCTACACCTTC
>TRBJ1-2|TRBV7-9|TRBD1|once
CASSSLTGVDGYTF
TGTGCCAGCAGCTCCCTGACAGGGGTGGACGGCTACACCTTC
>TRBJ2-7|TRBV5-4|.|once
CASSPPGASRLYEQYF
TGTGCCAGCAGCCCCCCTGGAGCTAGCAGACTTTACGAGCAGTACTTC
>TRBJ2-3|TRBV19|.|.
CASSIQAGGYSDTQYF
TGTGCCAGTAGTATCCAGGCAGGGGGGTATTCAGATACGCAGTATTTT
>TRBJ2-1|TRBV10-3|TRBD2|.
CAISAASGSYNEQFF
TGTGCCATCAGTGCCGCTAGCGGCTCCTACAATGAGCAGTTCTTC
>TRBJ2-4|TRBV11-2|TRBD1|once
CASSPRGTGVLAKNIQYF
TGTGCCAGCAGCCCTCGGGGGACAGGGGTTTTAGCCAAAAACATTCAGTACTTC
>TRBJ2-2|TRBV7-2|.|.
CASSYSGTTGELFF
TGTGCCAGCAGCTACTCCGGGACAACCGGGGAGCTGTTTTTT
>TRBJ2-7|TRBV6-2/TRBV6-3|.|.
CASSYNGGAQDQQYF
TGTGCCAGCAGTTATAACGGAGGAGCCCAAGACCAGCAGTACTTC
>TRBJ1-4|TRBV7-2|TRBD1|.
CASSLGRGRFEKLFF
TGTGCCAGCAGCTTAGGCAGGGGGCGGTTTGAAAAACTGTTTTTT
>TRBJ1-3|TRBV19|TRBD1|.
CASSTGTGLANTIYF
TGTGCCAGTAGTACCGGGACAGGACTTGCAAACACCATATATTTT
>TRBJ1-2|TRBV7-9|.|.
CASSFAEISGYTF
TGTGCCAGCAGCTTTGCCGAGATTTCTGGCTACACCTTC
>TRBJ1-5|TRBV24-1|TRBD1|.
CATSGKQGGNQPQHF
TGTGCCACCAGTGGTAAACAGGGGGGAAATCAGCCCCAGCATTTT
>TRBJ2-5|TRBV5-1|TRBD2|.
CASSPSGGAHKTQYF
TGCGCCAGCAGCCCAAGCGGGGGGGCCCATAAGACCCAGTACTTC
>TRBJ2-7|TRBV11-2|.|.
CASSLDRYEQYF
TGTGCCAGCAGCTTAGATCGTTACGAGCAGTACTTC
>TRBJ2-3|TRBV5-8|TRBD1|.
CASGLTGEGTDTQYF
TGTGCCAGCGGATTGACAGGGGAGGGCACAGATACGCAGTATTTT